These T cell receptor beta chains were read from a single sample in a study of Graves' ophthalmopathy and Graves' hyperthyroidism. TCRdb used MiXCR to reprocess the multiplex PCR reads, holding one entry per CDR3 protein. Of about 370,000 distinct CDR3 sequences in the sample, about 17% were seen once. The sequenced sample consisted of peripheral blood. These receptors were collected from an adult woman with stable Graves' hyperthyroidism. CDR3s leave out the opening cysteine and the closing phenylalanine or tryptophan.

v_gene	j_gene	CDR3aa
TRBV12-3/TRBV12-4	TRBJ1-1	ASSSGSPEAF
TRBV5-1	TRBJ1-1	ASSLLRTGSSTEAF
TRBV27	TRBJ2-1	ASAERELYNEQF
TRBV28	TRBJ2-7	ASSSTRWGEQY
TRBV6-2/TRBV6-3	TRBJ2-5	ASNDRRGGQETQY
TRBV29-1	TRBJ2-1	SVEDLRTQNYNEQF
TRBV11-3	TRBJ1-1	ASSTYSQGAF
TRBV12-3/TRBV12-4	TRBJ2-5	ASSPAEVPETQY
TRBV28	TRBJ1-5	ASSVQGVGDQPQH
TRBV12-3/TRBV12-4	TRBJ1-2	ASTPGRYLTYGYT
TRBV10-1	TRBJ2-7	AWVWFLGSTSEQY
TRBV6-5	TRBJ2-2	ASSYDATGELF
TRBV4-1	TRBJ2-7	ASSQGLAGAGEQY
TRBV29-1	TRBJ1-2	SVTGDRGGYGYT
TRBV20-1	TRBJ2-6	SARIQSSGANVLT
TRBV10-3	TRBJ2-1	AISEGGSLNEQF
TRBV29-1	TRBJ1-2	SAPMGPPYGYT